The rows below give T cell receptor beta chains drawn from one sample of a study of identical twins. TCRdb analysed the 5' RACE reads with MiXCR anew, one entry per CDR3 protein. Of 1.5 million to 2 million distinct CDR3 sequences detected, about 30% appear once; the ten largest clones hold roughly 0.3%. The sample comprised cord blood. The receptors originated from a newborn girl in good health. Each CDR3 is given with its conserved first and last residue. A D gene is named only where the DNA matches it firmly. Only some rows state a clone size, as once, few, many or a class for expanded clones.

V gene	J gene	D gene	clone size	CDR3 protein	CDR3 DNA
TRBV6-1	TRBJ2-1	NA	NA	CASSENRVNEQFF	TGTGCCAGCAGTGAAAACAGGGTAAATGAGCAGTTCTTC
TRBV13	TRBJ2-1	TRBD2	NA	CASSFGLAGGLSYNEQFF	TGTGCCAGCAGCTTCGGACTAGCGGGGGGCTTATCCTACAATGAGCAGTTCTTC
TRBV6-6	TRBJ2-1	TRBD1	NA	CASRKNRDSRGNEQFF	TGTGCCAGCAGAAAAAACCGGGACAGTCGAGGCAATGAGCAGTTCTTC
TRBV25-1	TRBJ1-2	NA	NA	CASSESSTVYGYTF	TGTGCCAGCAGTGAATCCTCGACAGTCTATGGCTACACCTTC
TRBV15	TRBJ2-3	NA	NA	CATSRDLGGTDTQYF	TGTGCCACCAGCAGGGATCTAGGGGGGACAGATACGCAGTATTTT
TRBV28	TRBJ2-7	NA	few	CASSLQGGSREQYF	TGTGCCAGCAGTTTACAGGGGGGGAGTCGCGAGCAGTACTTC
TRBV11-1	TRBJ2-5	TRBD2	NA	CASSPQVPSGSNEQYF	TGTGCCAGCAGCCCCCAAGTACCTAGCGGGAGTAATGAGCAGTACTTC
TRBV12-3/TRBV12-4	TRBJ1-5	NA	many	CASSLTLSNQPQHF	TGTGCCAGCAGTTTAACCCTTAGCAATCAGCCCCAGCATTTT
TRBV20-1	TRBJ2-5	TRBD2	once	CSASSASGSQETQYF	TGCAGTGCTAGCTCGGCTAGCGGGAGTCAAGAGACCCAGTACTTC
TRBV24-1	TRBJ2-3	NA	NA	CATSDIRGDTDTQYF	TGTGCCACCAGTGACATTAGGGGGGACACAGATACGCAGTATTTT
TRBV27	TRBJ2-1	TRBD2	NA	CASSSHKIAGGEQFF	TGTGCCAGCAGTTCCCATAAGATAGCGGGTGGTGAGCAGTTCTTC
TRBV28	TRBJ2-3	TRBD2	many	CASSFLLAGDTQYF	TGTGCCAGCAGTTTCCTACTAGCGGGAGATACGCAGTATTTT
TRBV7-2	TRBJ1-2	NA	NA	CASSSVGANKGGYTF	TGTGCCAGCAGCTCCGTGGGCGCAAATAAAGGTGGCTACACCTTC
TRBV11-2	TRBJ2-1	TRBD2	NA	CASSLTGGAREQFF	TGTGCCAGCAGCCTGACCGGGGGGGCAAGGGAGCAGTTCTTC
TRBV20-1	TRBJ2-1	NA	NA	CSARSLARSYSEQFF	TGCAGTGCTAGATCGCTAGCGCGATCCTACAGTGAGCAGTTCTTC
TRBV20-1	TRBJ2-3	TRBD2	few	CSASRLAATDTQYF	TGCAGTGCTAGCAGGCTAGCGGCCACAGATACGCAGTATTTT
TRBV25-1	TRBJ1-2	NA	few	CASSEYGQEGYTF	TGTGCCAGCAGTGAATATGGACAAGAAGGCTACACCTTC
TRBV29-1	TRBJ2-7	TRBD2	few	CSVTGTSGRASYEQYF	TGCAGCGTTACCGGGACTAGCGGGAGGGCCTCCTACGAGCAGTACTTC
TRBV5-1	TRBJ2-7	TRBD1	many	CASSIRTGAYEQYF	TGCGCCAGCAGCATTCGGACAGGGGCCTACGAGCAGTACTTC
TRBV5-1	TRBJ2-2	TRBD2	NA	CASSSYPREGGELFF	TGCGCCAGCAGCTCCTACCCTCGGGAGGGCGGGGAGCTGTTTTTT
TRBV20-1	TRBJ1-5	TRBD1	once	CSASRQGWGDQPQHF	TGCAGTGCTAGCCGACAGGGATGGGGGGATCAGCCCCAGCATTTT
TRBV4-2	TRBJ2-5	TRBD2	NA	CASSLLAGEAETQYF	TGTGCCAGCAGCTTGCTAGCGGGAGAGGCAGAGACCCAGTACTTC
TRBV4-1	TRBJ1-4	TRBD1	few	CASSRLLTGHEKLFF	TGCGCCAGCAGCCGCCTACTGACAGGGCATGAAAAACTGTTTTTT
TRBV20-1	TRBJ1-5	NA	NA	CSARPVRGLNQPQHF	TGCAGTGCTAGACCGGTCAGGGGACTCAATCAGCCCCAGCATTTT
TRBV5-1	TRBJ2-7	TRBD2	NA	CASSSPKTSRIYEQYF	TGCGCCAGCAGCTCACCAAAGACTAGCAGGATCTACGAGCAGTACTTC
TRBV20-1	TRBJ2-7	NA	NA	CSASVRGQYF	TGCAGTGCTAGCGTCAGAGGGCAGTACTTC
TRBV28	TRBJ1-5	TRBD1	NA	CASSARGHGNQPQHF	TGTGCCAGCAGTGCGAGGGGGCATGGCAATCAGCCCCAGCATTTT
TRBV10-3	TRBJ2-3	NA	many	CAISVKRSSTDTQYF	TGTGCCATCAGTGTAAAGCGGTCTAGCACAGATACGCAGTATTTT
TRBV20-1	TRBJ2-7	NA	NA	CSARAGNQEDYEQYF	TGCAGTGCTAGAGCCGGCAACCAGGAGGACTACGAGCAGTACTTC
TRBV5-1	TRBJ2-7	NA	many	CASSLGSRAYEQYF	TGCGCCAGCAGCTTGGGTTCCAGGGCCTACGAGCAGTACTTC
TRBV11-2	TRBJ1-4	TRBD1	NA	CASSLDRNGQGKEKLFF	TGTGCCAGCAGCTTAGACCGCAACGGACAGGGAAAGGAAAAACTGTTTTTT
TRBV11-2	TRBJ2-5	TRBD2	few	CASSLATSGMLRETQYF	TGTGCCAGCAGCCTGGCGACTAGCGGGATGCTGAGAGAGACCCAGTACTTC
TRBV3-1	TRBJ2-7	NA	many	CASSQGHTLPLSYEQYF	TGTGCCAGCAGCCAAGGGCATACCCTTCCACTTTCCTACGAGCAGTACTTC
TRBV5-5	TRBJ2-7	NA	NA	CASSFASHSYEQYF	TGTGCCAGCAGCTTTGCTAGTCATTCCTACGAGCAGTACTTC
TRBV2	TRBJ2-1	TRBD2	NA	CASTIAGGPYNEQFF	TGTGCCAGCACTATAGCGGGAGGGCCCTACAATGAGCAGTTCTTC
TRBV7-2	TRBJ1-3	NA	once	CASSLAPRHSGNTIYF	TGTGCCAGCAGCTTAGCCCCCAGGCACTCTGGAAACACCATATATTTT
TRBV9	TRBJ2-1	NA	NA	CASRAGVNEQFF	TGTGCCAGCCGGGCTGGCGTCAATGAGCAGTTCTTC
TRBV6-5	TRBJ2-7	NA	NA	CASSSTGGHGQYF	TGTGCCAGCAGCAGTACAGGAGGACACGGGCAGTACTTC
TRBV7-9	TRBJ2-1	NA	NA	CASLWGSYNEQFF	TGTGCCAGCCTATGGGGGTCCTACAATGAGCAGTTCTTC
TRBV11-2	TRBJ1-2	NA	NA	CASSLDNGRHTF	TGTGCCAGCAGCTTAGATAACGGGCGTCACACCTTC
TRBV15	TRBJ2-1	TRBD2	NA	CATSRGNSGVKQFF	TGTGCCACCAGCAGAGGCAACAGCGGGGTTAAGCAGTTCTTC
TRBV5-4	TRBJ2-2	TRBD1	few	CASSLRIYRGRAGELFF	TGTGCCAGCAGCTTGCGAATCTACAGGGGAAGGGCCGGGGAGCTGTTTTTT